Shown below are 10 T cell receptor beta chains from a single sample sequenced in a study of T cells after yellow fever vaccination. TCRdb reprocessed the 5' RACE reads via MiXCR and lists one record per CDR3 protein. Of approximately 550,000 distinct CDR3 sequences in the sample, roughly 13% were seen once. The sequencing here drew on PBMCs, taken on the day of the yellow fever booster vaccination. The receptors shown here come from a man aged 25-40 years who received the YFV17D yellow fever vaccine.

This clonotype was seen a few times. The rearrangement links TRBV10-3 to TRBJ2-6; D is undetermined. CDR3 length: 14 amino acids. The V end lost 10 bases, the J end lost 2 bases, and 12 bases lay between the germline ends. CDR1 is ENHRY, CDR2 SYGVKD, per germline. CDR3 residues: CATTGVAGANVLTF. The CDR3 DNA is TGTGCCACAACCGGAGTGGCTGGGGCCAACGTCCTGACTTTC.

V and J are TRBV12-3 or TRBV12-4 and TRBJ2-2; 9 nucleotides line up with TRBD1. Unmatched junction bases numbered 4, after V lost 2 bases and J lost 0 bases. This CDR3 is built from 17 residues. In DNA form, the CDR3 reads TGTGCCAGCAGTTTATCGGGACAGGGCTCGAACACCGGGGAGCTGTTTTTT. Amino acids: CASSLSGQGSNTGELFF.

V and J are TRBV5-1 and TRBJ2-2; D may be TRBD1 (6 bases). CDR3 length equals 16 residues. V was cut by 7 bases and J by 0 bases, with 16 bases left in between. Germline CDR1 SGHRS, CDR2 YFSETQ. CDR3 coding DNA: TGCGCCAGCTCCTTAGGGGCAGGGGCGAACACCGGGGAGCTGTTTTTT. It specifies CASSLGAGANTGELFF.

This clonotype was detected a few times. The chain employs TRBV4-3 and TRBJ1-4; possibly TRBD1 for D (6 bases). Germline CDR1 and CDR2: LGHNA and YSLEER. Trimming pared 2 bases from V and 7 bases from J, leaving 11 bases between. There are 14 residues in the CDR3. In DNA form, the CDR3 reads TGCGCCAGCAGCCAAATGGGGGCTGGTGAAAAACTGTTTTTT. Translating gives CASSQMGAGEKLFF.

In this sample, this clonotype turned up a few times. This chain links TRBV27 with TRBJ2-1; 8 bases match TRBD2. The ends lost 3 bases at V and 9 bases at J; junction bases unmatched: 7. The CDR3 has 14 amino acids. The germline V gene encodes CDR1 MNHEY and CDR2 SMNVEV (reference sequence). CDR3 region: CASSLGLGVGEQFF. The CDR3 region has the DNA TGTGCCAGCAGTTTGGGACTAGGGGTCGGTGAGCAGTTCTTC.

This clonotype was counted a few times. The chain combines TRBV28 with TRBJ2-1; 8 positions match TRBD1. Losses at the gene ends were 6 bases for V and 1 base for J; bases not matched to a gene: 5. The germline V gene encodes CDR1 MDHEN and CDR2 SYDVKM. CDR3 length: 15 residues. Here the CDR3 DNA reads TGTGCCAGCAGGGAGACAGGGGTGTCCTACAATGAGCAGTTCTTC. Protein product: CASRETGVSYNEQFF.

This rearrangement joins TRBV11-2 to TRBJ2-1; 13 bases agree with TRBD2. Germline V CDR1 and CDR2: SGHAT, FQNNGV. V shed 5 bases, J shed 5 bases, and the junction held 6 bases outside the gene matches. The CDR3 covers 16 residues. CDR3 in DNA: TGTGCCAGCAGCATTTACGGGACTAGCGGGAACAATGAGCAGTTCTTC. It encodes CASSIYGTSGNNEQFF.

This clonotype was observed many times. Here the CDR3 DNA reads TGTGCCAGCAGCCCACGGACGACCTCCTACGAGCAGTACTTC. It is translated as CASSPRTTSYEQYF. The genes are TRBV3-1 and TRBJ2-7; D uncertain. The length of the CDR3 is 14 residues. CDR1 is LGHDT, CDR2 YNNKEL, per germline (reference sequence). Between the trimmed V and J ends, which lost 4 bases and 0 bases, there was a span of 10 bases.

This clonotype has just a few counts. The rearrangement joins TRBV7-9 to TRBJ2-1; TRBD2 is a possible D gene (6 bases). Trimming pared 5 bases from V and 6 bases from J, leaving 14 bases between. There are 14 residues in the CDR3. Germline CDR1 reads SEHNR; CDR2 reads FQNEAQ (reference sequence). The CDR3 here is CASSTPTRSNEQFF. The DNA for the CDR3 is TGTGCCAGCAGCACCCCGACTAGGAGCAATGAGCAGTTCTTC.

This clonotype has a handful of counts. The chain employs TRBV5-1 and TRBJ2-3; 13 positions agree with TRBD2. V gave up 1 base and J gave up 7 bases; unmatched junction bases: 3. Germline V gene data show CDR1 as SGHRS and CDR2 as YFSETQ. The CDR3 runs 15 residues. CDR3 residues: CASSLTSGRGYTQYF. CDR3 sequence (DNA): TGCGCCAGCAGCTTGACTAGCGGGAGGGGGTATACGCAGTATTTT.